Presented here are 2 T cell receptor beta chains from one specimen sequenced in a study of cytomegalovirus exposure and HLA in healthy donors. 60 Vbeta and 13 Jbeta primers were used in PCR. TCRdb's copy holds only in-frame clones and misses some; the assay was immunoSEQ multiplex PCR. The sample gives some 130,000 clones, more than 70% of which show up once; less than 1.5% is in the top ten. Material: PBMCs. Receptors originate from a male donor in good health and CMV-seropositive.

This chain links TRBV27 with TRBJ2-3; the match to TRBD1 covers 10 bases. The germline gives CDR1 MNHEY, CDR2 SMNVEV (reference sequence). This CDR3 has 17 amino acids. J lost 3 bases, V lost 5 bases, and 11 bases had no gene match. The CDR3 is CASSPTPTGGWTDTQYF. In DNA form, the CDR3 reads TGTGCCAGCAGTCCGACCCCGACAGGGGGCTGGACAGATACGCAGTATTTT.

A note on this clone: Different DNA sequences within this sample yield the same CDR3. The rearrangement links TRBV9 to TRBJ2-1; 8 bases align to TRBD2. Germline-derived CDR1 and CDR2 are SGDLS and YYNGEE. V trimming: 0 bases; J trimming: 7 bases; junction bases outside the gene matches: 3. The CDR3 has 14 residues. The CDR3 protein is CASSVAGGPNEQFF. The CDR3 bases are TGTGCCAGCAGCGTAGCGGGGGGGCCTAATGAGCAGTTCTTC.